This passage covers 9 T cell receptor beta chains from one sample sequenced in a study of cytomegalovirus exposure and HLA in healthy donors. In the PCR, 60 Vbeta and 13 Jbeta primers were used. Using immunoSEQ multiplex PCR, the repertoire was profiled, and TCRdb retains in-frame clones only, with some absent. The table shows 75,000 to 100,000 clones, with about 70% occurring only once. The sequencing sample was made of PBMCs. The receptors shown here come from a female donor in good health and CMV-seronegative.

The gene calls are TRBV7-2 and TRBJ2-5; 11 positions agree with TRBD1. After removal of 6 bases from V and 6 bases from J, the junction contained 12 bases not matched to a gene. CDR3 length: 16 amino acids. Per the germline V gene, CDR1 is SGHTA and CDR2 is FQGNSA. CDR3 residues: CASSIGQGATVKTQYF. In nucleotides, the CDR3 is TGTGCCAGCAGTATAGGACAGGGGGCGACCGTAAAGACCCAGTACTTC.

The chain is built from TRBV28 and TRBJ1-1; D not resolved. The CDR3 is 12 residues long. Trimming removed 2 bases from V and 4 bases from J, with 5 bases in between. Germline values: CDR1 MDHEN, CDR2 SYDVKM. The CDR3 nucleotides read TGTGCCAGCAGTTTAGTTCGCACTGAAGCTTTCTTT. Residues: CASSLVRTEAFF.

The CDR3 loop reads CASSPRGGSYGYTF. Written as DNA, the CDR3 is TGTGCCAGCAGTCCCCGGGGGGGCTCCTATGGCTACACCTTC. The J gene is TRBJ1-2, the V gene TRBV7-6; D might be TRBD1 (6 bases). Between the trimmed V and J ends, which lost 6 bases and 4 bases, there was a span of 15 bases. The V gene's germline CDR1 is SGHVS and CDR2 FNYEAQ. This CDR3 is 14 amino acids long.

In its sample, this clone was seen a few times. The V call is TRBV7-8, the J call TRBJ1-4; D perhaps matches TRBD1 (5 bases). This CDR3 comprises 16 residues. Germline V gives CDR1 SGHVS, CDR2 FQNEAQ. V gave up 3 bases and J gave up 8 bases, with 19 bases separating them. CDR3 region: CASSFRRTTPQEKLFF. Written as DNA, the CDR3 is TGTGCCAGCAGCTTTCGAAGGACAACCCCACAGGAAAAACTGTTTTTT.

The chain joins TRBV11-2 to TRBJ2-5; 11 nucleotides agree with TRBD2. Germline values: CDR1 SGHAT, CDR2 FQNNGV. This CDR3 comprises 15 residues. With 3 bases clipped from V and 2 bases from J, the junction kept 2 bases outside the gene matches. The CDR3 is CASSLTSGTQETQYF. The DNA of the CDR3 is TGTGCCAGCAGCTTGACTAGCGGGACACAAGAGACCCAGTACTTC.

The rearrangement joins TRBV13 to TRBJ1-2; D may be TRBD1 (5 bases). Trimming took 3 bases from V and 5 from J, leaving 19 bases between them. Germline lookup yields CDR1 PRHDT and CDR2 FYEKMQ (reference sequence). The CDR3 is 16 residues long. Here the CDR3 reads CASSFPVAGGGYGYTF. CDR3 DNA sequence: TGTGCCAGCAGCTTTCCGGTGGCGGGGGGTGGGTATGGCTACACCTTC.

The chain recombines TRBV5-1 with TRBJ1-2; the D gene is possibly TRBD1 (6 bases). CDR1 is SGHRS, CDR2 YFSETQ, per germline. Deletions cut 8 bases from V and 4 bases from J, with 18 bases between. The CDR3 sequence is 14 residues long. In DNA form, the CDR3 reads TGCGCCAGTACCAATGGGGGCGCCCCCTATGGCTACACCTTC. It codes for CASTNGGAPYGYTF.

The chain couples TRBV30 to TRBJ1-2, with D unresolved. CDR3 length equals 11 residues. CDR1 is GTSNPN and CDR2 is SVGIG in the germline V gene (reference sequence). This chain's CDR3 is CVQSVGSGYTF. CDR3 DNA: TGTGTCCAGAGTGTGGGGAGTGGCTACACCTTC.

The rearrangement links TRBV7-8 to TRBJ1-4; TRBD1 agrees at 8 bases. Per germline, CDR1 SGHVS and CDR2 FQNEAQ. The CDR3 sequence is 15 residues long. Losses at the gene ends were 5 bases for V and 3 bases for J; bases not matched to a gene: 5. CDR3 protein: CASSARTGSNEKLFF. CDR3 bases: TGTGCCAGCAGCGCCCGGACAGGGTCTAATGAAAAACTGTTTTTT.